One sample yielded the 20 T cell receptor beta chains listed below, sequenced in a study of blood T cells in healthy people across ages. A sample-barcoded 5' primer and a J-beta primer mix were used in a second PCR of about 7 to 12 cycles. TCRdb re-analysed the 5' RACE reads in MiXCR, keeping a single row per CDR3 protein. The sample gives about 1.4 million distinct CDR3 sequences, approximately 59% of which show up once; approximately 7% is in the top ten. Sequencing was done on a sample of blood. The receptor source for this set is a man younger than 30 in good health.

V usage is TRBV27 and J usage is TRBJ2-7, with 9 nucleotides matching TRBD1. Losses at the gene ends were 5 bases for V and 2 bases for J; bases not matched to a gene: 7. The CDR3 is made up of 15 amino acids. Germline lookup yields CDR1 MNHEY and CDR2 SMNVEV (reference sequence). CDR3 amino acids: CASSQGTGFTYEQYF. CDR3 coding DNA: TGTGCCAGCAGTCAAGGGACAGGGTTCACCTACGAGCAGTACTTC.

This rearrangement joins TRBV25-1 to TRBJ2-6; TRBD1 might be the D (6 bases). The CDR3 has 17 residues. V lost 11 bases and J lost 0, with 20 bases in between. In germline, CDR1 is MGHDK, CDR2 SYGVNS. CDR3 in DNA: TGTGCCGACGAACTCAGGGGACGGCCCTCTGGGGCCAACGTCCTGACTTTC. Amino acid sequence: CADELRGRPSGANVLTF.

Turning to this clonotype: One end of the junction is discordant with germline, which a read error may explain. The rearrangement uses TRBV7-9 and TRBJ2-5, with TRBD2 identical over 8 bases. CDR1 is SEHNR, CDR2 FQNEAQ, per germline (reference sequence). This CDR3 contains 11 residues. CDR3 sequence reads: CAGSLAGSQYF. The CDR3 DNA reads as TGTGCCGGCAGCTTAGCGGGGTCCCAGTACTTC. Full variable domain (remainder filled in from reference TRBV7-9 and TRBJ2-5): DTGVSQNPRHKITKRGQNVTFRCDPISEHNRLYWYRQTLGQGPEFLTYFQNEAQLEKSRLLSDRFSAERPKGSFSTLEIQRTEQGDSAMYLCAGSLAGSQYFGPGTRLLVL.

J is TRBJ1-1 and V is TRBV10-3; possibly TRBD1 for D (5 bases). Trimming cost V 8 bases and J 1 base, with 8 bases left between them. Looked up from germline, CDR1 is ENHRY and CDR2 is SYGVKD. This CDR3 comprises 12 residues. CDR3 coding DNA: TGTGCCATCGCGGGGGAGAACACTGAAGCTTTCTTT. Its protein is CAIAGENTEAFF.

As concerns this clonotype: At one of its ends the junction is not consistent with the germline gene, which may arise from a read error. J is TRBJ1-4 and V is TRBV12-3 or TRBV12-4; TRBD1 aligns across 7 bases. The CDR3 consists of 14 residues. The CDR3 here is CACRKTGSEEKLFF. The CDR3 DNA sequence: TGTGCCTGCAGGAAGACAGGGAGTGAAGAAAAACTGTTTTTT.

V gene TRBV6-5 combines with J gene TRBJ2-3, with D possibly called TRBD1 or TRBD2 (5 bases each). This CDR3 spans 15 amino acids. V shed 9 bases and J shed 1 base, with 17 bases lying between them. Germline CDR1 MNHEY, CDR2 SVGAGI. The CDR3 loop is CASQGPLKGTDTQYF. The CDR3 DNA reads as TGTGCCAGTCAGGGACCTCTGAAGGGCACAGATACGCAGTATTTT.

V gene TRBV7-2 combines with J gene TRBJ2-5, with TRBD1 as a possible D gene (5 bases). Trimming removed 0 bases from V and 7 bases from J, with 15 bases in between. The CDR3 has 15 amino acids. CDR1 and CDR2 from the germline V gene are SGHTA and FQGNSA. CDR3 loop: CASSLARMGQSTQYF. The CDR3 nucleotides are TGTGCCAGCAGCTTAGCGCGAATGGGGCAGTCGACCCAGTACTTC.

This clonotype was recorded a few times. Written as DNA, the CDR3 is TGCAGCGTTCCCGATATTGGGTCCTACAATGAGCAGTTCTTC. Its protein is CSVPDIGSYNEQFF. The chain recombines TRBV29-1 with TRBJ2-1, with D unclear. V gave up 5 bases and J gave up 1 base, with 12 bases separating them. Looked up from germline, CDR1 is SQVTM and CDR2 is ANQGSEA. The CDR3 runs 14 residues.

The chain combines TRBV20-1 with TRBJ2-1, with TRBD1 as a possible D gene (5 bases). With 3 bases removed from V and 7 bases from J, the gap between germline ends came to 13 bases. This CDR3 is 13 amino acids long. The germline V gene has CDR1 DFQATT and CDR2 SNEGSKA (reference sequence). CDR3 sequence (DNA): TGCAGTGCTAGCGCCTTCCAGGGAAATGAGCAGTTCTTC. Its translation is CSASAFQGNEQFF.

The chain uses TRBV10-3 and TRBJ2-7; TRBD2 matches 8 bases. The junction had 14 bases not matched to a gene; V was cut back by 10 bases and J by 3 bases. The CDR3 is made up of 15 amino acids. CDR1 and CDR2 from the germline V gene are ENHRY and SYGVKD. The CDR3, as DNA: TGTGCCAACAGCCCACAAGCGGGAGCTGGCTACGAGCAGTACTTC. Encoded protein: CANSPQAGAGYEQYF.

This clonotype was found a few times. The chain has TRBV9 and TRBJ2-1; 9 bases map to TRBD2. V trimming: 1 base; J trimming: 0 bases; junction bases outside the gene matches: 8. The germline CDR1 and CDR2 sequences are SGDLS and YYNGEE. This CDR3 is built from 18 residues. CDR3 sequence reads: CASSVTPSGASSYNEQFF. The CDR3 nucleotides read TGTGCCAGCAGCGTAACGCCTAGCGGGGCGAGCTCCTACAATGAGCAGTTCTTC. The entire variable domain, with the rest obtained from reference TRBV9 and TRBJ2-1, is as follows: DSGVTQTPKHLITATGQRVTLRCSPRSGDLSVYWYQQSLDQGLQFLIQYYNGEERAKGNILERFSAQQFPDLHSELNLSSLELGDSALYFCASSVTPSGASSYNEQFFGPGTRLTVL.

V is TRBV10-1 and J is TRBJ2-1, with D perhaps assigned TRBD1 or TRBD2 (5 bases each). Trimming stripped 4 bases from V and 6 bases from J, with 10 bases between. The CDR3 has 13 residues. Germline-derived CDR1 and CDR2 are WNHNN and SYGVQD (reference sequence). The CDR3 sequence: CASSGRDANEQFF. The CDR3 coding sequence is TGCGCCAGCAGTGGACGGGACGCCAATGAGCAGTTCTTC.

In its sample, this clonotype was seen once. The V and J genes are TRBV4-2 and TRBJ1-1; D possibly corresponds to TRBD1 (5 bases). With 0 bases removed from V and 6 bases from J, the gap between germline ends came to 8 bases. The CDR3 length is 13 residues. The germline V gene encodes CDR1 LGHNA and CDR2 YNFKEQ. CDR3: CASSQEGAAEAFF. The CDR3 DNA follows: TGTGCCAGCAGCCAAGAAGGGGCAGCTGAAGCTTTCTTT.

The chain joins TRBV20-1 to TRBJ1-3; 7 bases match TRBD1. Germline CDR1 and CDR2: DFQATT and SNEGSKA (reference sequence). The CDR3 consists of 14 residues. Trimming removed 6 bases from V and 0 bases from J; junction bases left unmatched: 5. CDR3 loop: CSAQDRHSGNTIYF. The CDR3 region has the DNA TGCAGTGCCCAGGACAGGCACTCTGGAAACACCATATATTTT.

This clonotype came up a few times. The chain is built from TRBV5-1 and TRBJ2-3; 8 bases align to TRBD1. The CDR3 has 15 residues. Per germline, CDR1 SGHRS and CDR2 YFSETQ. With 1 base clipped from V and 1 base from J, the junction kept 2 bases outside the gene matches. CDR3 nucleotide sequence: TGCGCCAGCAGCTTGACGGACAGGGGCACAGATACGCAGTATTTT. Protein: CASSLTDRGTDTQYF.

The V gene is TRBV10-3, the J gene TRBJ2-4, with D possibly TRBD2 on 5 matching bases. With the DNA end fitting TRBJ2-7 better, the J assignment may be wrong. CDR1 is ENHRY and CDR2 is SYGVKD in the germline V gene. There are 14 residues in the CDR3. The CDR3 here is CAITSGKGVYEQYF. CDR3 DNA: TGTGCCATCACCTCGGGGAAAGGAGTCTACGAGCAGTACTTC.

J is TRBJ2-1 and V is TRBV12-3 or TRBV12-4; D unresolved. This CDR3 has 16 residues. The ends were cut back, 7 bases at V and 4 bases at J, with 20 bases in the middle. CDR3 nucleotides: TGTGCCAGCATAGCCCCGTTGGGCCCTGAATACAATGAGCAGTTCTTC. It yields the protein CASIAPLGPEYNEQFF.

V and J are TRBV11-2 and TRBJ2-5; D gene unclear. TRBJ2-7 matches the DNA end more closely, so the J call is doubtful. Germline V gives CDR1 SGHAT, CDR2 FQNNGV. This CDR3 has 12 amino acids. CDR3 nucleotides: TGTGCCAGCAGCAGAAGCTCGGGCGAGCAGTACTTC. Amino acids: CASSRSSGEQYF.

This clonotype has only a few counts. This sequence joins TRBV7-9 and TRBJ2-7; TRBD2 is a possible D gene (6 bases). The CDR3 spans 15 residues. Germline CDR1 SEHNR, CDR2 FQNEAQ (reference sequence). Trimming took 6 bases from V and 2 from J, leaving 17 bases between them. The CDR3 DNA reads TGTGCCAGCAGGGCGACGGGAGCAATGACCTACGAGCAGTACTTC. Its translation is CASRATGAMTYEQYF.

This clonotype was recorded only once. This chain joins TRBV4-3 and TRBJ2-7, with 15 positions matching TRBD2. V lost 3 bases to trimming and J lost 0 bases; unmatched junction nucleotides: 6. The CDR3 is made up of 18 amino acids. Germline CDR1 is LGHNA and CDR2 is YSLEER. The CDR3 region has the DNA TGCGCCAGCAGCCAGGGGACTAGCGGGGGGTCTTTCTCCTACGAGCAGTACTTC. It translates to CASSQGTSGGSFSYEQYF.